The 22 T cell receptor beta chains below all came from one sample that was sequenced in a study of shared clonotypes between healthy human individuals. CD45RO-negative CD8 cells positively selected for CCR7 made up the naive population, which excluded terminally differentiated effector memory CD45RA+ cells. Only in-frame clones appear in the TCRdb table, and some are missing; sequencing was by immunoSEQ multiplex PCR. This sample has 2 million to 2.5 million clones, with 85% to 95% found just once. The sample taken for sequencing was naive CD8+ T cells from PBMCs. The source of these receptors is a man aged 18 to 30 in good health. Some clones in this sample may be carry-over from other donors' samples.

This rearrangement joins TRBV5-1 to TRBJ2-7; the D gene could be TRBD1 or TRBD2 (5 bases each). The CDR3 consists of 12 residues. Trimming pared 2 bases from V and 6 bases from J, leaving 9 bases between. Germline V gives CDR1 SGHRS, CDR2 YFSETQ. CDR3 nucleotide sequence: TGCGCCAGCAGCTTCGGGGCGAGCGAGCAGTACTTC. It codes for CASSFGASEQYF.

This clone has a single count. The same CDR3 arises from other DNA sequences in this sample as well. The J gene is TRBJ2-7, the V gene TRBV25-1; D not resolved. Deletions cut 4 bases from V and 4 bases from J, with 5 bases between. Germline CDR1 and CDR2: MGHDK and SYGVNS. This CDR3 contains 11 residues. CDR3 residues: CASSVGYEQYF. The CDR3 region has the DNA TGTGCCAGCAGTGTAGGGTACGAGCAGTACTTC.

Here the CDR3 reads CASSNTTSGSKFF. Written as DNA, the CDR3 is TGTGCCAGCTCAAATACAACTAGCGGGAGTAAGTTCTTC. The genes are TRBV18 and TRBJ2-1, with 11 bases lining up with TRBD2. Germline assignment: CDR1 KGHSH and CDR2 LQKENI. Losses at the gene ends were 5 bases for V and 14 bases for J; bases not matched to a gene: 8. The CDR3 extends over 13 amino acids.

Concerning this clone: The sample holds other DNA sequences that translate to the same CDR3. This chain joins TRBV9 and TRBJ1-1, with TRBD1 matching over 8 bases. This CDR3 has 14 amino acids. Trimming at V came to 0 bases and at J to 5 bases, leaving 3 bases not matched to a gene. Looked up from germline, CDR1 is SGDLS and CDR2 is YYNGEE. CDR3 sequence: CASSVDRGGTEAFF. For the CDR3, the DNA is TGTGCCAGCAGCGTAGACAGGGGGGGAACTGAAGCTTTCTTT. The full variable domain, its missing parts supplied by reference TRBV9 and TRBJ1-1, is DSGVTQTPKHLITATGQRVTLRCSPRSGDLSVYWYQQSLDQGLQFLIQYYNGEERAKGNILERFSAQQFPDLHSELNLSSLELGDSALYFCASSVDRGGTEAFFGQGTRLTVV.

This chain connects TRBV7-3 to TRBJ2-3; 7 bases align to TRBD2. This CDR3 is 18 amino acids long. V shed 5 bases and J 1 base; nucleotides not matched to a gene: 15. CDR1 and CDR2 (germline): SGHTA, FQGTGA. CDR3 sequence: CASSDLLREREGTDTQYF. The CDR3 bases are TGTGCCAGCAGCGACCTGCTGCGGGAGAGAGAGGGCACAGATACGCAGTATTTT.

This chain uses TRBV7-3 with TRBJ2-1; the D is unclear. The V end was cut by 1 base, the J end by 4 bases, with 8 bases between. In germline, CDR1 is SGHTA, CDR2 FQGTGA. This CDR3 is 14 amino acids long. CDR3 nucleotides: TGTGCCAGCAGCTTAAGCGGAGATTACAATGAGCAGTTCTTC. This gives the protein CASSLSGDYNEQFF.

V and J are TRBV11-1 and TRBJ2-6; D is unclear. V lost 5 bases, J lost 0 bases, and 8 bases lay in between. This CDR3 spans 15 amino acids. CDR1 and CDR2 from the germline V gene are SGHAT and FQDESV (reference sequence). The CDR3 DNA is TGTGCCAGCAGCCCAAACCCCTCTGGGGCCAACGTCCTGACTTTC. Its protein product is CASSPNPSGANVLTF.

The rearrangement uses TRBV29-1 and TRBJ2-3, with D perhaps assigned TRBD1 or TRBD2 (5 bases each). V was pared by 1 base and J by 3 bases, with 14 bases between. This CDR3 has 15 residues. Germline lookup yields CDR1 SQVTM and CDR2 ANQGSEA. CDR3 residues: CSVEGGPDGTDTQYF. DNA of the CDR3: TGCAGCGTTGAAGGGGGACCAGACGGGACAGATACGCAGTATTTT.

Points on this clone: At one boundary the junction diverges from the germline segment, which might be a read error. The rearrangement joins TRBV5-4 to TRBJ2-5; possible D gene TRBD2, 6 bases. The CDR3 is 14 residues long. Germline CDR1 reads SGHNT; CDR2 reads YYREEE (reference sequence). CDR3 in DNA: TGTGCTAGCAGCTGGACCCCTAGCGACGCGACCCAGTACTTC. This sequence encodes CASSWTPSDATQYF.

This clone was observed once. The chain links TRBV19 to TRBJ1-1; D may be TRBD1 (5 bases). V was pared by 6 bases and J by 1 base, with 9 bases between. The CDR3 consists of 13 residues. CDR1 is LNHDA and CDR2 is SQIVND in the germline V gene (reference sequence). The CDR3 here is CASRRGPNTEAFF. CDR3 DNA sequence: TGTGCCAGTAGAAGGGGACCGAACACTGAAGCTTTCTTT.

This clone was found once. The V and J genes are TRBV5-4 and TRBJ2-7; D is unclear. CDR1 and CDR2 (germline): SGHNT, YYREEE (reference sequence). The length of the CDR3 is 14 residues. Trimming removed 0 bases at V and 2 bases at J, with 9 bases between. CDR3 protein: CASSLGQQAYEQYF. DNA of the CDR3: TGTGCCAGCAGCTTGGGGCAGCAGGCCTACGAGCAGTACTTC.

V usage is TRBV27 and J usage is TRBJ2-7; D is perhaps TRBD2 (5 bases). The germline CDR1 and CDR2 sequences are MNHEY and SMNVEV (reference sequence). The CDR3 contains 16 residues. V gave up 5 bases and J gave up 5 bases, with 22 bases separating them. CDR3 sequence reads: CASSPLMRVQGHEQYF. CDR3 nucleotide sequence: TGTGCCAGCAGTCCCCTCATGCGGGTTCAAGGCCACGAGCAGTACTTC.

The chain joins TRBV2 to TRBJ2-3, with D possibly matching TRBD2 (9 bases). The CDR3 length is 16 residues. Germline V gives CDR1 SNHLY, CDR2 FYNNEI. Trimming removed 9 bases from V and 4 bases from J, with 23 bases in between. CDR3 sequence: CASHRGAGGPSDTQYF. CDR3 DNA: TGTGCCAGTCACAGGGGGGCGGGAGGGCCTTCAGATACGCAGTATTTT.

In DNA, the CDR3 is TGTGCCAGCAGTCCCCGGGGTAGCGGGAAGGGGTCCTACGAGCAGTACTTC. Translated, it gives CASSPRGSGKGSYEQYF. This chain uses TRBV27 with TRBJ2-7; TRBD2 matches 8 bases. This CDR3 region has 17 residues. The V segment lost 5 bases and the J segment 1 base; nucleotides outside the gene matches: 13. Germline CDR1 and CDR2: MNHEY and SMNVEV (reference sequence).

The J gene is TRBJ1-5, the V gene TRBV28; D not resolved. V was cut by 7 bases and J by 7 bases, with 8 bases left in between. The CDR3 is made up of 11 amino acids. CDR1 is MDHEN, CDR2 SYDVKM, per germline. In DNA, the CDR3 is TGTGCCAGCAACGTCATCCAGCCCCAGCATTTT. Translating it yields CASNVIQPQHF.

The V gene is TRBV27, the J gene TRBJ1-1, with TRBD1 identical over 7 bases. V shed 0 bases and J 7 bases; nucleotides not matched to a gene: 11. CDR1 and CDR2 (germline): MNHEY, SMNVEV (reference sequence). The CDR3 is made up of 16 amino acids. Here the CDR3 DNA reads TGTGCCAGCAGTTTATCACCCGACAGGGCAGACGGTGAAGCTTTCTTT. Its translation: CASSLSPDRADGEAFF.

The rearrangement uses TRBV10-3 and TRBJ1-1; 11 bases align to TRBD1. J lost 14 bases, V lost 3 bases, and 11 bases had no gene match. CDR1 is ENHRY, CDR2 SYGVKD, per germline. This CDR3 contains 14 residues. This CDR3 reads CAISEQRSGTGGFF. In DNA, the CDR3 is TGTGCCATCAGTGAACAGCGTTCCGGGACAGGGGGATTCTTT.

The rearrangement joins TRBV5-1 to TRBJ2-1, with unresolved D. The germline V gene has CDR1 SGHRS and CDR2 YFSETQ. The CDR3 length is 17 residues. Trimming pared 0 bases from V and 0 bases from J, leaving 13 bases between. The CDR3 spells CASSLEAARFSYNEQFF. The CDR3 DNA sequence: TGCGCCAGCAGCTTGGAGGCGGCACGATTCTCCTACAATGAGCAGTTCTTC. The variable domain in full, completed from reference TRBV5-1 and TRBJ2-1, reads KAGVTQTPRYLIKTRGQQVTLSCSPISGHRSVSWYQQTPGQGLQFLFEYFSETQRNKGNFPGRFSGRQFSNSRSEMNVSTLELGDSALYLCASSLEAARFSYNEQFFGPGTRLTVL.

CDR3 DNA sequence: TGTGCTAGTGGTTTGGGACAACCTAGCGGACACACAGATACGCAGTATTTT. It yields the protein CASGLGQPSGHTDTQYF. This sequence joins TRBV12-5 and TRBJ2-3; TRBD2 matches at 7 bases. J gave up 2 bases and V 1 base, and 9 bases lay outside the gene matches. The CDR3 spans 17 residues. The V gene's germline CDR1 is LGHNT and CDR2 FRNRAP.

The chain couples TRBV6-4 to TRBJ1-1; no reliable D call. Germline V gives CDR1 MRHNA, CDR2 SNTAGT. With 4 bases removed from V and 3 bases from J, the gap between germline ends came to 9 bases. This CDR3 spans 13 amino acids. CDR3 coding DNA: TGTGCCAGCAGTGGGATTTTAGACACTGAAGCTTTCTTT. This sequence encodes CASSGILDTEAFF.

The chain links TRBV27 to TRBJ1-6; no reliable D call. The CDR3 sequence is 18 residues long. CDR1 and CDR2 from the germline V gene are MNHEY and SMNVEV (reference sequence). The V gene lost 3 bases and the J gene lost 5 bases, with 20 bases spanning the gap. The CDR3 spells CASSFTGRARKNNSPLHF. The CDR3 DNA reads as TGTGCCAGCAGTTTCACTGGGCGGGCCCGAAAGAATAATTCACCCCTCCACTTT.

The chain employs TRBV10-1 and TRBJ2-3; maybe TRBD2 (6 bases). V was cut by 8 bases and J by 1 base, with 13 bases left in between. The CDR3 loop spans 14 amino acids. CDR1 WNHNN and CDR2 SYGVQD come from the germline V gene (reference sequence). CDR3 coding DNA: TGCGCCAGCGGAGGGGAAGAGGGCACAGATACGCAGTATTTT. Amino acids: CASGGEEGTDTQYF.